This T cell receptor beta chain was retrieved from a study of control samples from healthy donors and cancer patients. In germline, CDR1 is SGHDT, CDR2 YYEEEE. Trimming pared 5 bases from V and 12 bases from J, leaving 23 bases between. CDR3 length equals 15 residues. TCRdb's copy holds only in-frame clones and misses some; the assay was immunoSEQ multiplex PCR. Found here are tens of thousands of clones, around nine tenths of them singletons; the top ten hold 4.5% to 6%. Specimen: blood. This receptor was identified in a woman in her fifties or sixties in good health. This chain joins TRBV5-6 and TRBJ1-4; D may be TRBD1 (6 bases). Here the CDR3 DNA reads TGTGCCAGCAGTACGGATACAGGGTTGTCCTCAGAACTGTTTTTT. It is translated as CASSTDTGLSSELFF.